The clone carrying this T cell receptor (beta chain) was seen only a few times. CDR1 and CDR2 from the germline V gene are LGHNA and YSLEER. V shed 0 bases and J shed 6 bases, with 17 bases lying between them. The CDR3 covers 17 residues. Preparation of the TCRbeta library was carried out with unique molecular identifiers. TCRdb passed the PCR reads through MiXCR, listing each CDR3 protein once. Seen here are about 640,000 distinct CDR3 sequences, under 15% observed once, and the top ten hold 2% to 2.5%. This sample is part of a study of T-cell reconstitution after alpha-beta-depleted transplantation in children.

The specimen comprised PBMCs, mostly from graft donor cells, sampled 360 days after TCRalphabeta/CD19-depleted stem cell transplant. This rearrangement joins TRBV4-3 to TRBJ2-2; possible D gene TRBD2, 6 bases. This TCR came from a male patient younger than 18 who had a stem cell transplant for acute myeloid leukemia, so the T cells may come from the graft donor. The DNA for the CDR3 is TGCGCCAGCAGCCAAGATTCGGGGGTTGCGGTCGCCGGGGAGCTGTTTTTT. Its protein is CASSQDSGVAVAGELFF.